This TCR beta chain was observed in a study of CD4 T cells in relation to SARS-CoV-2 and coronaviruses. Study summary: After around 10 days of antigen culture, PBMC TCR beta CDR3s were sequenced. Controls used an HIV-1 Nef peptide pool or no peptide.

Before the COVID-19 pandemic, during about 2010-2018, CD4+ T cells were taken from unexposed donors. Isolation of CD4+ T cells took place after 10 days in culture. Testing used SARS-CoV-2 S/N and four cold-coronavirus spikes on unexposed-donor CD4+ T cells, cells permitting. General observations from the study: Pre-pandemic and post-infection samples never came from the same donor.

This clone was counted only a few times. Its antigen is currently unknown. This CDR3 is 15 amino acids long. The V gene's germline CDR1 is MNHEY and CDR2 SVGAGI. V gave up 5 bases and J gave up 4 bases; unmatched junction bases: 7. Sequencing used immunoSEQ multiplex PCR; TCRdb keeps in-frame clones, though not all of them. The sample lists about 18,000 clones; 70% to 80% were seen once. The V gene is TRBV6-5, the J gene TRBJ2-2, with 7 bases aligning to TRBD1. The clonotype comes from a human donor in good health. Source material: CD4+ T cells from PBMCs, cultured in vitro. CDR3 amino acids: CASSQSTGATGELFF. DNA for the CDR3: TGTGCCAGCAGTCAATCAACAGGGGCCACCGGGGAGCTGTTTTTT.